The sequence of this T cell receptor beta chain was determined in a study of T cell responses to AZD1222 COVID-19 vaccine (dated by TCRdb to about 2021). Regarding the complete study: Because spike-specific TCR depth and breadth did not differ between the two schedules, AZD1222 recipients who got a second dose at roughly 4 weeks were pooled with those who got a second dose at roughly 12 weeks. Trial participants were enrolled into age subgroups of 18-55, 56-69 and 70-plus years, which contained 148, 28 and 57 TCR-sequenced participants, respectively. TCR sequencing covered fewer than 250 trial participants: 207 given two doses of AZD1222 and 26 given two doses of MenACWY control vaccine. The full study reports these points: In the small 56-69-year group, the increase in depth fell short of significance, most likely because of low power. Vaccine-associated CD4 TCRs spanned the whole spike protein, with dominant responses in regions 160-218 and 743-854. Conclusions about previously exposed vaccinees are limited, since just a handful of AZD1222 recipients were seropositive for SARS-CoV-2 at baseline. A significant rise in spike-specific TCR breadth and depth was observed after two AZD1222 doses relative to day 0 and relative to MenACWY recipients. Reportedly, almost half of the unique spike-specific TCRs recognized epitopes lying outside the regions that are mutated in the B.1.351 and B.1.1.7 variants. Because no day 14 peak-response samples were available, the repertoires could be characterized only after the peak T cell response. Participants were mostly white British and included more females than males, and it was suggested by the authors that clonal diversity may have been underestimated.

On this clone: Which antigen it targets is not known. No base quality values were provided; no much bigger clone lies one nucleotide off.

The CDR3 regions of human TCRbeta chains were analyzed by immunosequencing. The paper's processing steps were these. Repertoire TCRs were matched against a reference library of SARS-CoV-2-specific TCRs generated with the MIRA antigen-specificity platform. Breadth was defined as the fraction of unique TCRs that were SARS-CoV-2-associated. Depth was defined as the fraction of total T cells that were SARS-CoV-2-associated. Using the MIRA data, each spike-specific TCR was mapped to the spike region that the TCR reacts to and placed in a CD4 or CD8 class. Log10-transformed breadth and depth values were compared by one-way ANOVA with Sidak's multiple comparisons tests. TCRdb retrieved this table from immuneACCESS and kept in-frame rearrangements only. Not all clones are present; in checked studies, unresolved V genes account for under half, and no reason is known for the remainder. Clone size and V and J calls were adopted from that table, with D and trimming inferred from the DNA. The sample contains about 140,000 clones, roughly 92% of them found a single time. Roughly 5.1% of the sample belongs to the ten largest clones.

CDR1 and CDR2 are drawn from the germline V gene: MNHEY, SVGEGT. V is shortened by 5 bases, J by 0 bases, and the region joining them spans 11 bases. Reading from cysteine to phenylalanine, the CDR3 counts 14 amino acids. Only the CDR3 portion is preserved as DNA: 42 bases, with reading frame beginning at the first base. Per the publication, the time point label means: baseline before first vaccination. Samples from vaccinated people were obtained from the UK trials COV001 and COV002, which included a single-blind randomized controlled phase 2/3 trial of AZD1222 (ChAdOx1 nCoV-19) in healthy adults. Trial participant PBMC samples were collected at day 0 and day 28 after the second dose for TCRbeta chain sequencing.

Material: peripheral blood, obtained on day 0 of AZD1222 vaccination. This sequence uses TRBV6-2 or TRBV6-3 and TRBJ2-7; the D gene remains uncertain. The TCR originated in an adult in good health. The CDR3 has the sequence CASSAGLPSYEQYF. The nucleotide sequence reads TGTGCCAGCAGTGCCGGGTTACCCTCCTACGAGCAGTACTTC.